The present TCR beta chain was sequenced within a study of blood T cells in healthy people across ages. A second PCR, run for roughly 7 to 11 cycles, used a sample-barcoded 5' primer plus a J-beta primer mix. Researchers report that a template-switch adaptor with 12 random nucleotides tagged each cDNA molecule. TCRdb passed the 5' RACE reads through MiXCR, listing each CDR3 protein once. The sample yields 550,000 to 750,000 distinct CDR3 sequences, around 21% seen once. This clonotype has just a few counts. There are 12 residues in the CDR3. Trimming stripped 6 bases from V and 2 bases from J, with 9 bases between. Per germline, CDR1 SQVTM and CDR2 ANQGSEA.

Input material: blood. V is TRBV29-1 and J is TRBJ2-3; D may be TRBD1 (6 bases). The source is an older man in good health. The CDR3 is CSVRDNTDTQYF. In DNA, the CDR3 is TGCAGCGTCCGGGACAACACAGATACGCAGTATTTT.